These 27 T cell receptor beta chains came from one sample sequenced in a study of shared clonotypes between healthy human individuals. Only in-frame clones appear in the TCRdb table, and some are missing; sequencing was by immunoSEQ multiplex PCR. The sample lists 950,000 to 1,100,000 clones; around 76% were seen once. Material for sequencing was memory CD4+ T cells sorted from blood. The sample's subset: CD45RA-negative fraction. These receptors all stem from a young man in good health.

Note on this clone: One end of the junction is discordant with germline, which a read error may explain. The chain recombines TRBV27 with TRBJ1-2; the D gene is possibly TRBD1 (6 bases). This CDR3 has 13 residues. Germline V gives CDR1 MNHEY, CDR2 SMNVEV (reference sequence). The CDR3: CASSLSSTSGQDF. CDR3 nucleotide sequence: TGTGCCAGCAGTTTATCTTCGACCTCGGGACAAGACTTC.

The gene calls are TRBV6-1 and TRBJ1-3; no firm D call. Between the trimmed V and J ends, which lost 0 bases and 3 bases, there was a span of 6 bases. The germline V gene encodes CDR1 MNHNS and CDR2 SASEGT. The CDR3 extends over 14 amino acids. CDR3 sequence: CASSEALGGNTIYF. The CDR3 DNA sequence: TGTGCCAGCAGTGAAGCGCTCGGTGGAAACACCATATATTTT.

The J gene is TRBJ2-5, the V gene TRBV12-5; 8 bases match TRBD1. The junction had 3 bases not matched to a gene; V was cut back by 6 bases and J by 3 bases. CDR1 is LGHNT, CDR2 FRNRAP, per germline. The CDR3 spans 13 residues. The CDR3 loop reads CASGLTGEETQYF. DNA of the CDR3: TGTGCTAGTGGACTGACAGGGGAAGAGACCCAGTACTTC.

This clone was picked up one time. In nucleotides, the CDR3 is TGTGCCAGCAGCTTAGGGCCAGGGGCGGGAGCAAAGACCCAGTACTTC. It specifies CASSLGPGAGAKTQYF. This rearrangement joins TRBV7-9 to TRBJ2-5; a possible D gene is TRBD2 (7 bases). Germline V gives CDR1 SEHNR, CDR2 FQNEAQ (reference sequence). V lost 1 base to trimming and J lost 6 bases, with 18 bases between them. This CDR3 has 16 amino acids.

The V call is TRBV29-1, the J call TRBJ2-5, with 7 bases lining up with TRBD1. The CDR3 extends over 14 amino acids. Germline V lookup: CDR1 SQVTM, CDR2 ANQGSEA. The V segment lost 5 bases and the J segment 4 bases; nucleotides outside the gene matches: 10. This chain's CDR3 is CSVRTGAGAETQYF. DNA for the CDR3: TGCAGCGTTCGAACAGGGGCCGGGGCAGAGACCCAGTACTTC. The full variable domain, with the rest looked up from reference TRBV29-1 and TRBJ2-5, is SAVISQKPSRDICQRGTSLTIQCQVDSQVTMMFWYRQQPGQSLTLIATANQGSEATYESGFVIDKFPISRPNLTFSTLTVSNMSPEDSSIYLCSVRTGAGAETQYFGPGTRLLVL.

The chain is built from TRBV19 and TRBJ2-6, with 8 positions matching TRBD2. The ends lost 4 bases at V and 0 bases at J; junction bases unmatched: 8. CDR3 size: 18 residues. Germline V gene data show CDR1 as LNHDA and CDR2 as SQIVND (reference sequence). The CDR3 here is CASSRASGLNSGANVLTF. The DNA for the CDR3 is TGTGCCAGTAGTAGAGCTAGCGGGTTAAACTCTGGGGCCAACGTCCTGACTTTC.

The chain links TRBV7-2 to TRBJ1-1, with D unresolved. CDR3 length: 14 residues. Germline V CDR1 and CDR2: SGHTA, FQGNSA. V was shortened by 0 bases and J by 4 bases, with 9 bases between the two germline ends. The CDR3 is CASSLAFSVTEAFF. CDR3 in DNA: TGTGCCAGCAGCTTAGCCTTCTCAGTCACTGAAGCTTTCTTT.

The rearrangement links TRBV5-1 to TRBJ2-2; D may correspond to TRBD1 or TRBD2 (6 bases each). Germline loops: CDR1 SGHRS, CDR2 YFSETQ. V was cut by 3 bases and J by 0 bases, with 15 bases left in between. There are 17 residues in the CDR3. The CDR3, as DNA: TGCGCCAGCAGCTGGGACGCGGGACACCCGAACACCGGGGAGCTGTTTTTT. Translated: CASSWDAGHPNTGELFF.

The chain carries TRBV18 and TRBJ1-4; D may be TRBD1 (5 bases). The germline CDR1 and CDR2 sequences are KGHSH and LQKENI. The CDR3 runs 14 residues. Trimming removed 2 bases at V and 7 bases at J, with 11 bases between. The CDR3 nucleotides read TGTGCCAGCTCACCAGGGAACGGGGCTGAAAAACTGTTTTTT. Translating it yields CASSPGNGAEKLFF.

This sequence joins TRBV7-2 and TRBJ1-4; D gene ambiguous. Germline V CDR1 and CDR2: SGHTA, FQGNSA. The CDR3 has 15 residues. Trimming took off 4 bases at V and 8 bases at J, with 17 bases between the two ends. The CDR3 DNA reads as TGTGCCAGCAGCTCACAAGAAATCTTGGGAGAAAAACTGTTTTTT. It encodes CASSSQEILGEKLFF.

This clone showed up just a few times. This sequence joins TRBV20-1 and TRBJ2-1; 7 bases agree with TRBD1. The CDR3 extends over 10 amino acids. Germline CDR1 and CDR2: DFQATT and SNEGSKA (reference sequence). This CDR3 reads CSGQGVEQFF. The CDR3 region has the DNA TGCAGCGGGCAGGGGGTCGAGCAGTTCTTC.

This clone was found once. The chain is built from TRBV10-3 and TRBJ1-2; D not certain. V was clipped by 8 bases and J by 8 bases, with 9 bases between them. Germline CDR1 is ENHRY and CDR2 is SYGVKD. This CDR3 spans 10 amino acids. In DNA form, the CDR3 reads TGTGCCATCCGCCAGACCGGCTACACCTTC. Its translation: CAIRQTGYTF.

This clone was counted between two and nine times. The chain has TRBV19 and TRBJ1-2; TRBD1 aligns across 7 bases. From germline, CDR1 is LNHDA and CDR2 SQIVND (reference sequence). The CDR3 covers 14 residues. Trimming at V came to 3 bases and at J to 7 bases, leaving 8 bases not matched to a gene. The DNA of the CDR3 is TGTGCCAGTAGTATCGACAGGGACGTAGGTGGCTACACCTTC. The encoded protein is CASSIDRDVGGYTF.

This chain uses TRBV2 with TRBJ2-1; a possible D gene is TRBD2 (5 bases). Germline CDR1 and CDR2: SNHLY and FYNNEI. The CDR3 contains 15 residues. The V end was cut by 3 bases, the J end by 4 bases, with 13 bases between. CDR3 amino acids: CASSDLGLQYNEQFF. The CDR3 bases are TGTGCCAGCAGTGATCTAGGACTCCAATACAATGAGCAGTTCTTC.

This rearrangement joins TRBV6-5 to TRBJ1-1; D call uncertain. There are 14 residues in the CDR3. Germline CDR1 reads MNHEY; CDR2 reads SVGAGI. Trimming removed 6 bases from V and 2 bases from J, with 13 bases in between. As DNA, the CDR3 is TGTGCCAGCAGACCGCCGGGCAGAAACACTGAAGCTTTCTTT. Translation: CASRPPGRNTEAFF.

The chain recombines TRBV5-4 with TRBJ2-7; tentative D call: TRBD2 (5 bases). The CDR3 length is 14 residues. The ends were cut back, 4 bases at V and 0 bases at J, with 11 bases in the middle. Germline values: CDR1 SGHNT, CDR2 YYREEE (reference sequence). CDR3 bases: TGTGCCAGCAGCCCTGACGGGATCTCCTACGAGCAGTACTTC. Its protein is CASSPDGISYEQYF.

The V gene is TRBV7-2, the J gene TRBJ1-3; D not resolved. CDR3 length: 16 residues. The V gene lost 5 bases and the J gene lost 3 bases, with 17 bases spanning the gap. Looked up from germline, CDR1 is SGHTA and CDR2 is FQGNSA. DNA for the CDR3: TGTGCCAGCAGCCCGTCGCGGGCCTGGGGTGGAAACACCATATATTTT. Its translation is CASSPSRAWGGNTIYF. The variable domain in full, with the rest retrieved from reference TRBV7-2 and TRBJ1-3, is GAGVSQSPSNKVTEKGKDVELRCDPISGHTALYWYRQSLGQGLEFLIYFQGNSAPDKSGLPSDRFSAERTGGSVSTLTIQRTQQEDSAVYLCASSPSRAWGGNTIYFGEGSWLTVV.

The chain combines TRBV7-9 with TRBJ2-2; no clear D gene. The CDR3 covers 14 residues. V was pared by 0 bases and J by 5 bases, with 7 bases between. Germline CDR1 is SEHNR and CDR2 is FQNEAQ (reference sequence). The CDR3 here is CASSLASWTGELFF. CDR3 bases: TGTGCCAGCAGCTTAGCCAGTTGGACCGGGGAGCTGTTTTTT.

As concerns this clone: This same CDR3 is encoded by further DNA sequences in the sample. The genes are TRBV7-9 and TRBJ2-7; D tentatively reads TRBD1 or TRBD2 (7 bases each). The V end was cut by 8 bases, the J end by 4 bases, with 21 bases between. The CDR3 has 15 residues. Germline CDR1 reads SEHNR; CDR2 reads FQNEAQ (reference sequence). The CDR3 bases are TGTGCCAGCTCCCTAGGGGGCGGGAGAGGGTACGAGCAGTACTTC. Translated, it gives CASSLGGGRGYEQYF.

This clone was counted a single time. This chain connects TRBV6-1 to TRBJ2-5; weak D call: TRBD2 (6 bases). CDR1 and CDR2 from the germline V gene are MNHNS and SASEGT. The CDR3 is made up of 12 amino acids. With 6 bases removed from V and 5 bases from J, the gap between germline ends came to 10 bases. This CDR3 is CASRDYGETQYF. The CDR3 coding sequence is TGTGCCAGCAGGGACTACGGGGAGACCCAGTACTTC.

This chain links TRBV6-1 with TRBJ1-6; 7 bases are a match to TRBD1. Trimming cost V 4 bases and J 9 bases; bases outside gene matches: 6. Looked up from germline, CDR1 is MNHNS and CDR2 is SASEGT. This CDR3 region has 14 residues. The CDR3 loop reads CASSATGVGSPLHF. The CDR3 region has the DNA TGTGCCAGCAGTGCCACAGGGGTCGGTTCACCCCTCCACTTT.

In this sample, this clone turned up many times. The junction departs from germline at one end; a sequencing error may be responsible. The chain is built from TRBV7-9 and TRBJ1-2; D may be TRBD1 (5 bases). CDR3 size: 10 residues. From germline, CDR1 is SEHNR and CDR2 FQNEAQ (reference sequence). The CDR3: CASSPRVGAF. CDR3 in DNA: TGTGCCAGCAGCCCTCGGGTAGGGGCCTTC.

In its sample, this clone was seen a few times. This rearrangement joins TRBV6-1 to TRBJ1-1; D possibly corresponds to TRBD1 (5 bases). The CDR3 totals 15 residues. V lost 1 base and J 1 base, leaving 10 bases between the germline ends. The germline V gene has CDR1 MNHNS and CDR2 SASEGT. The CDR3 region has the DNA TGTGCCAGCAGTGAAGGGCGGGACTGGAACACTGAAGCTTTCTTT. This translates into CASSEGRDWNTEAFF.

The genes are TRBV2 and TRBJ1-5; D possibly corresponds to TRBD1 (6 bases). CDR3 length: 17 residues. Germline CDR1 is SNHLY and CDR2 is FYNNEI. Trimming removed 2 bases at V and 1 base at J, with 15 bases between. CDR3 sequence: CASSEIPGAGSNQPQHF. The CDR3 DNA is TGTGCCAGCAGTGAAATTCCAGGGGCCGGGAGCAATCAGCCCCAGCATTTT.

This clone was seen many times. This CDR3 is CASSQSGGSETQYF. As DNA, the CDR3 is TGTGCCAGTTCACAAAGCGGGGGGTCGGAGACCCAGTACTTC. The chain is built from TRBV19 and TRBJ2-5, with TRBD2 matching 9 bases. The CDR3 length is 14 residues. The V and J ends lost 8 bases and 5 bases, in that order; junction bases with no gene match: 9. Germline loops: CDR1 LNHDA, CDR2 SQIVND (reference sequence).

V and J are TRBV6-6 and TRBJ1-1; D not resolved. The CDR3 covers 13 residues. Trimming left V 4 bases short and J 2 bases short, with 8 bases between. CDR1 and CDR2 (germline): MNHNY, SVGAGI (reference sequence). The CDR3 DNA follows: TGTGCCAGCAGTTCCTTGGCTAACACTGAAGCTTTCTTT. This gives the protein CASSSLANTEAFF.

The V call is TRBV9, the J call TRBJ2-7; D possibly corresponds to TRBD2 (5 bases). Germline V gene data show CDR1 as SGDLS and CDR2 as YYNGEE. V was shortened by 5 bases and J by 2 bases, with 11 bases between the two germline ends. The CDR3 covers 13 residues. In DNA, the CDR3 is TGTGCCAGCAGTCGCGGACTCGCCTACGAGCAGTACTTC. Translating gives CASSRGLAYEQYF.